One and the same sample provided the 16 T cell receptor beta chains below, sequenced in a study of control samples from healthy donors and cancer patients. The data were produced by immunoSEQ multiplex PCR, yet TCRdb's version contains in-frame clones alone and is incomplete. The profile shows about 140,000 clones, roughly nine tenths of them singletons. The sample consisted of blood. These receptor sequences come from a man between 18 and 29 years old in good health.

The rearrangement uses TRBV4-3 and TRBJ1-4; D not resolved. Germline-derived CDR1 and CDR2 are LGHNA and YSLEER. The CDR3 has 15 amino acids. Trimming pared 0 bases from V and 4 bases from J, leaving 9 bases between. The CDR3 region has the DNA TGCGCCAGCAGCCAAGATTTTCCAGATAATGAAAAACTGTTTTTT. It specifies CASSQDFPDNEKLFF.

This rearrangement joins TRBV6-5 to TRBJ1-2; D is unclear. V gave up 2 bases and J gave up 6 bases, with 19 bases separating them. CDR1 and CDR2 from the germline V gene are MNHEY and SVGAGI. This CDR3 contains 16 residues. CDR3 residues: CASSYKAGSGNDGYTF. The CDR3 nucleotides are TGTGCCAGCAGTTACAAGGCCGGATCGGGCAACGATGGCTACACCTTC.

The V call is TRBV7-8, the J call TRBJ2-2, with 12 nucleotides matching TRBD1. V lost 5 bases and J lost 4; bases outside the gene matches: 2. The CDR3 extends over 15 amino acids. CDR1 is SGHVS, CDR2 FQNEAQ, per germline. The DNA of the CDR3 is TGTGCCAGCAGCCCGGGACAGGGGGCCACCGGGGAGCTGTTTTTT. This gives the protein CASSPGQGATGELFF.

The rearrangement links TRBV7-8 to TRBJ1-4; D is unresolved. Per germline, CDR1 SGHVS and CDR2 FQNEAQ. V lost 1 base and J 7 bases, leaving 4 bases between the germline ends. The CDR3 runs to 12 residues. CDR3 bases: TGTGCCAGCAGCTTAGTGGCTGAAAAACTGTTTTTT. It codes for CASSLVAEKLFF.

This clone has only a few counts. The V and J genes are TRBV5-1 and TRBJ1-4; 7 bases agree with TRBD1. The CDR3 spans 14 residues. Per germline, CDR1 SGHRS and CDR2 YFSETQ. The J segment lost 8 bases and the V segment lost 4 bases, leaving 8 bases of the junction unmatched. In DNA form, the CDR3 reads TGCGCCAGCAGCCGGACAGGAGGTGAGGAAAAACTGTTTTTT. This encodes CASSRTGGEEKLFF.

This chain connects TRBV4-2 to TRBJ1-1, with 8 bases aligning to TRBD1. V trimming: 1 base; J trimming: 7 bases; junction bases outside the gene matches: 11. The CDR3 spans 16 residues. The germline V gene has CDR1 LGHNA and CDR2 YNFKEQ. The DNA for the CDR3 is TGTGCCAGCAGCCAAGTTTTGGGGGACAGGTATTATGAAGCTTTCTTT. It is translated as CASSQVLGDRYYEAFF.

The CDR3 DNA reads as TGTGCCAGTAGTATAAAGGGGGGAGCTACCGGGGAGCTGTTTTTT. Translating gives CASSIKGGATGELFF. The V call is TRBV19, the J call TRBJ2-2; D could derive from TRBD1 or TRBD2 (6 bases each). The CDR3 loop spans 15 amino acids. Trimming left V 2 bases short and J 5 bases short, with 12 bases between. The germline V gene encodes CDR1 LNHDA and CDR2 SQIVND (reference sequence).

This clone showed up just once. The V gene is TRBV10-2, the J gene TRBJ2-7, with D tentatively TRBD1 (6 bases). The CDR3 is made up of 14 amino acids. V was cut by 6 bases and J by 0 bases, with 12 bases left in between. Germline lookup yields CDR1 WSHSY and CDR2 SAAADI. CDR3 protein: CASRLTGNSYEQYF. In DNA, the CDR3 is TGCGCCAGCAGACTTACAGGGAACTCCTACGAGCAGTACTTC.

Only a few counts were recorded for this clone. The chain employs TRBV19 and TRBJ1-5; weak D call: TRBD1 (6 bases). Germline-derived CDR1 and CDR2 are LNHDA and SQIVND (reference sequence). V dropped 1 base and J dropped 1 base, with 8 bases sitting between them. This CDR3 comprises 15 residues. This CDR3 is CASSIGGTSNQPQHF. CDR3 nucleotide sequence: TGTGCCAGTAGTATAGGGGGGACAAGCAATCAGCCCCAGCATTTT.

The J gene is TRBJ1-5, the V gene TRBV28; TRBD1 matches at 7 bases. The CDR3 has 15 residues. CDR1 is MDHEN and CDR2 is SYDVKM in the germline V gene. V trimming: 8 bases; J trimming: 2 bases; junction bases outside the gene matches: 9. The CDR3 coding sequence is TGTGCCAGCGGGATGACAGGGATCGGCAATCAGCCCCAGCATTTT. Translation gives CASGMTGIGNQPQHF. The full variable domain, in which reference TRBV28 and TRBJ1-5 provide the parts outside the CDR3, is DVKVTQSSRYLVKRTGEKVFLECVQDMDHENMFWYRQDPGLGLRLIYFSYDVKMKEKGDIPEGYSVSREKKERFSLILESASTNQTSMYLCASGMTGIGNQPQHFGDGTRLSIL.

The chain joins TRBV5-1 to TRBJ2-7; D is perhaps TRBD1 (6 bases). The CDR3 is 14 amino acids. Trimming removed 5 bases at V and 3 bases at J, with 15 bases between. Germline V CDR1 and CDR2: SGHRS, YFSETQ. CDR3 sequence: CASSPDSLNYEQYF. The CDR3, as DNA: TGCGCCAGCAGTCCGGACAGCCTCAACTACGAGCAGTACTTC.

The chain joins TRBV7-3 to TRBJ2-7, with D unresolved. Germline V CDR1 and CDR2: SGHTA, FQGTGA. Trimming removed 1 base at V and 6 bases at J, with 10 bases between. The CDR3 runs to 13 residues. The CDR3 protein is CASSLIKGREQYF. CDR3 sequence (DNA): TGTGCCAGCAGCTTAATTAAGGGTCGCGAGCAGTACTTC.

The chain carries TRBV4-2 and TRBJ1-2; weak D call: TRBD1 (5 bases). Germline CDR1 is LGHNA and CDR2 is YNFKEQ. This CDR3 has 17 residues. Between the trimmed V and J ends, which lost 0 bases and 6 bases, there was a span of 20 bases. CDR3 residues: CASSQEPGWGTRDGYTF. In nucleotides, the CDR3 is TGTGCCAGCAGCCAAGAGCCCGGGTGGGGGACCAGGGATGGCTACACCTTC.

The J gene is TRBJ1-2, the V gene TRBV4-3; possibly TRBD1 for D (6 bases). Germline CDR1 and CDR2: LGHNA and YSLEER. The CDR3 length is 15 residues. Trimming shortened V by 0 bases and J by 8 bases, and 16 bases separated the two germline ends. Here the CDR3 reads CASSQDYRGANGYTF. The CDR3 nucleotides read TGCGCCAGCAGCCAAGATTATCGGGGGGCCAACGGCTACACCTTC.

This chain uses TRBV6-4 with TRBJ2-1; no clear D gene. The CDR3 spans 13 residues. Germline V gene data show CDR1 as MRHNA and CDR2 as SNTAGT. Trimming left V 0 bases short and J 6 bases short, with 6 bases between. This CDR3 reads CASSDSPSNEQFF. In DNA form, the CDR3 reads TGTGCCAGCAGTGACTCGCCCTCCAATGAGCAGTTCTTC.

V gene TRBV19 combines with J gene TRBJ1-2; 7 positions match TRBD1. The CDR3 has 14 residues. Germline V lookup: CDR1 LNHDA, CDR2 SQIVND (reference sequence). V was pared by 4 bases and J by 4 bases, with 6 bases of the junction left unmatched. CDR3 bases: TGTGCCAGTAGTACGACAGGGTCTCCCTATGGCTACACCTTC. This gives the protein CASSTTGSPYGYTF.